The 7 T cell receptor beta chains listed next were all sequenced from one sample in a study of CXCR3-negative and CXCR3-positive naive CD8 T cells. Preparation of TRB cDNA libraries relied on 5' RACE carrying UMI labels. From its re-call of the 5' RACE reads, TCRdb lists each CDR3 protein once, without DNA. In total, the table holds about 81,000 distinct CDR3 sequences. The specimen was naive CXCR3- CD8+ T cells from blood. The subset is: CD45RO-CCR7+CD27+CD95- naive CD8+ T cells lacking CXCR3 (TNR3-). The receptors come from a human donor in good health. Some clones in this sample may be carry-over from other donors' samples.

CDR3 residues: CASSYGQFREEYF. V usage is TRBV6-5 and J usage is TRBJ2-7; there is no DNA to check the TCRdb D call of TRBD1. The CDR3 is 13 amino acids. The V gene's germline CDR1 is MNHEY and CDR2 SVGAGI.

This rearrangement joins TRBV10-1 to TRBJ2-1; TCRdb selects TRBD2, and the lack of DNA leaves this call unchecked. The CDR3 spans 16 residues. Germline V CDR1 and CDR2: WNHNN, SYGVQD (reference sequence). The CDR3 is CASSDSGLAGYNEQFF.

The chain couples TRBV6-2 or TRBV6-3 to TRBJ2-7; the D gene TCRdb calls, TRBD2, cannot be checked with no DNA. In germline, CDR1 is MNHEY, CDR2 SVGEGT. CDR3 length: 15 residues. This chain's CDR3 is CASSRTPLSSYEQYF.

The chain has TRBV5-1 and TRBJ2-7. This CDR3 is 12 amino acids long. The V gene's germline CDR1 is SGHRS and CDR2 YFSETQ. This CDR3 is CASSLVPSEQYF. Together with reference TRBV5-1 and TRBJ2-7, the CDR3 gives the full variable domain: KAGVTQTPRYLIKTRGQQVTLSCSPISGHRSVSWYQQTPGQGLQFLFEYFSETQRNKGNFPGRFSGRQFSNSRSEMNVSTLELGDSALYLCASSLVPSEQYFGPGTRLTVT.

The chain is built from TRBV12-3 or TRBV12-4 and TRBJ2-1; TCRdb reports TRBD1, a call that lacks DNA to check it against. This CDR3 contains 11 residues. CDR3 region: CASRGVEQTAF.

The gene calls are TRBV29-1 and TRBJ2-5; TCRdb's D gene call, TRBD2, goes unchecked for lack of DNA. The CDR3 loop spans 15 amino acids. Looked up from germline, CDR1 is SQVTM and CDR2 is ANQGSEA. The CDR3 sequence is CSVEGTSGFQETQYF.

This chain joins TRBV7-9 and TRBJ2-1; TCRdb outputs TRBD1, but without DNA this stays unchecked. CDR1 and CDR2 from the germline V gene are SEHNR and FQNEAQ (reference sequence). The CDR3 extends over 16 amino acids. CDR3: CASSSYRDRMYNEQFF. Full variable domain (remainder filled in from reference TRBV7-9 and TRBJ2-1): DTGVSQNPRHKITKRGQNVTFRCDPISEHNRLYWYRQTLGQGPEFLTYFQNEAQLEKSRLLSDRFSAERPKGSFSTLEIQRTEQGDSAMYLCASSSYRDRMYNEQFFGPGTRLTVL.